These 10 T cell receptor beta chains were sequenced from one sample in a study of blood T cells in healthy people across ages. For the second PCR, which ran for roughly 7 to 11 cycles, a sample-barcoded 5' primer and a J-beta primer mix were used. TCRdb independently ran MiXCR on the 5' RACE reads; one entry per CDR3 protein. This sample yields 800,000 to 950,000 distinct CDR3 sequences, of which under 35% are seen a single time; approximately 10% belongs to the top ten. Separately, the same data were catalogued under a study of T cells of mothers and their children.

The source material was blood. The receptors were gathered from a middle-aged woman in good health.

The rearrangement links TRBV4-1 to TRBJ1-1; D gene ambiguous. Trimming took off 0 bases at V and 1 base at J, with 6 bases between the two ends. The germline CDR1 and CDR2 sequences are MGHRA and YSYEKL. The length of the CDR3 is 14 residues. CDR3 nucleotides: TGCGCCAGCAGCCAAGACGAACAGAACACTGAAGCTTTCTTT. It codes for CASSQDEQNTEAFF.

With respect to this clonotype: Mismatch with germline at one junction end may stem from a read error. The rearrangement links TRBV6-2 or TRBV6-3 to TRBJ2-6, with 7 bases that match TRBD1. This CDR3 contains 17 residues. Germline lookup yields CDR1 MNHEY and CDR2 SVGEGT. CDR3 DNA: TGTGCCAGCAGTTACCGGCAGGGGGAACCTGGGGCCAGCGTCCTGACTTTC. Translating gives CASSYRQGEPGASVLTF.

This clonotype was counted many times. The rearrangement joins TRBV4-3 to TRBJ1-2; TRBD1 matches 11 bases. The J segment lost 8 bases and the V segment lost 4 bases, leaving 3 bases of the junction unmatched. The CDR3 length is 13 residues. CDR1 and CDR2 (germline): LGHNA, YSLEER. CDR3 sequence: CASSPGQGAGYTF. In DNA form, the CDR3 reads TGCGCCAGCAGCCCCGGACAGGGGGCCGGCTACACCTTC.

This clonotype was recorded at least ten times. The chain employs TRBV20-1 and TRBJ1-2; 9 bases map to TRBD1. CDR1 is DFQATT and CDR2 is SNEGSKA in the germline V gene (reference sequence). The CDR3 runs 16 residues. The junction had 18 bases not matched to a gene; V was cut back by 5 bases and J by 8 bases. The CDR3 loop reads CSAPGTGSLRLGGYTF. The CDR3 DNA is TGCAGTGCTCCAGGGACAGGGTCCCTCCGGCTTGGCGGCTACACCTTC.

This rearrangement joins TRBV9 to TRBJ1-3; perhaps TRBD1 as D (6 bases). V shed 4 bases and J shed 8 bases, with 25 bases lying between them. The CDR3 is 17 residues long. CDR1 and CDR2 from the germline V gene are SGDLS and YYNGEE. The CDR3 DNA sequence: TGTGCCAGCAGCCCTGGGATTGGGGGCGGTACTCTCTACACCATATATTTT. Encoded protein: CASSPGIGGGTLYTIYF.

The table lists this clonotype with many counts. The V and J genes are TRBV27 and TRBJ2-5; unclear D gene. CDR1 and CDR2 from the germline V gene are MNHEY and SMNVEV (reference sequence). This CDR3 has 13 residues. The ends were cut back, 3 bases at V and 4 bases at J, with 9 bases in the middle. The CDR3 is CASSFGQIETQYF. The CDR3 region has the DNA TGTGCCAGCAGTTTCGGCCAGATAGAGACCCAGTACTTC.

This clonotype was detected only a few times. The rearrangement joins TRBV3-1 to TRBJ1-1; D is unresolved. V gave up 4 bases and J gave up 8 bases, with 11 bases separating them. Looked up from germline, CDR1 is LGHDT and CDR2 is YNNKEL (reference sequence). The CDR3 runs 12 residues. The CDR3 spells CASSPSEKEAFF. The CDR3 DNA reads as TGTGCCAGCAGCCCGTCGGAAAAAGAAGCTTTCTTT.

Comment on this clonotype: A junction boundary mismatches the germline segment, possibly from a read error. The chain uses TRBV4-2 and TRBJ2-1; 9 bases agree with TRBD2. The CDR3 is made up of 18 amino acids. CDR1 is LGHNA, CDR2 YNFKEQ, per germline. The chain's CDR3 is CASSQDRRGGGSYNERFF. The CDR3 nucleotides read TGTGCCAGCAGCCAAGATAGGCGGGGGGGCGGCTCCTACAATGAGCGGTTCTTC.

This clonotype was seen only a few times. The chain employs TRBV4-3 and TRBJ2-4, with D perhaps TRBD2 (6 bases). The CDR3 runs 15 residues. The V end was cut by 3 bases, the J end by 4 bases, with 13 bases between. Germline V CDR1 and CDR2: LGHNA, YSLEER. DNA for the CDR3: TGCGCCAGCAGCCAGACTCTTGGAGGGAAAAACATTCAGTACTTC. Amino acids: CASSQTLGGKNIQYF.

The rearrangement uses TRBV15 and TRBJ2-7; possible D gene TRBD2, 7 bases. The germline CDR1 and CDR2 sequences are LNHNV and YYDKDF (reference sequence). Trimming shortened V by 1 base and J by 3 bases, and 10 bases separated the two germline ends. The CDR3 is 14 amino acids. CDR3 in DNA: TGTGCCACCAGCAGAGGGGGGGGCCTCTACGAGCAGTACTTC. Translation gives CATSRGGGLYEQYF. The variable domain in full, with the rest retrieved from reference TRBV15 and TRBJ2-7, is DAMVIQNPRYQVTQFGKPVTLSCSQTLNHNVMYWYQQKSSQAPKLLFHYYDKDFNNEADTPDNFQSRRPNTSFCFLDIRSPGLGDTAMYLCATSRGGGLYEQYFGPGTRLTVT.